This T cell receptor (beta chain) was documented in a study of shared clonotypes between healthy human individuals. Data came from immunoSEQ multiplex PCR; TCRdb stores just in-frame clones and leaves some out. The sample lists around 2,000,000 clones, approximately 94% occurring once. CD45RO-negative, CCR7-selected cells formed the naive CD8 fraction, which excluded terminally differentiated effector memory CD45RA+ cells. Deletions cut 1 base from V and 6 bases from J, with 4 bases between. CDR3 length: 12 residues. Germline lookup yields CDR1 SEHNR and CDR2 FQNEAQ (reference sequence). This clone was observed a few times. Other DNA sequences in this sample translate to the same CDR3.

This clonotype was sampled from a young man in good health. The V and J genes are TRBV7-9 and TRBJ2-1; D gene ambiguous. Sequenced material: naive CD8+ T cells sorted from blood. CDR3 sequence reads: CASSLEGNEQFF. In DNA, the CDR3 is TGTGCCAGCAGCTTAGAGGGCAATGAGCAGTTCTTC.